These 24 T cell receptor beta chains share one sample of origin, sequenced in a study of beta chain features in type 1 diabetes. As every portion of the isolated RNA was reverse transcribed, the sequencing read expressed TCRB transcripts. TCRdb keeps only in-frame clones here, not all; method: immunoSEQ multiplex PCR. The sample yields hundreds of thousands of clones, around 15% seen once. Sequencing input: central memory CD4+ T cells from blood. The receptors come from a young man in good health.

This clone was seen a handful of times. This chain uses TRBV5-4 with TRBJ2-5, with TRBD2 matching 15 bases. CDR3 size: 16 residues. V shed 4 bases and J 5 bases; nucleotides not matched to a gene: 6. Germline lookup yields CDR1 SGHNT and CDR2 YYREEE (reference sequence). The CDR3 loop reads CASSTGTSGRLETQYF. The CDR3 DNA reads as TGTGCCAGCAGCACCGGGACTAGCGGGAGGTTGGAGACCCAGTACTTC. The full variable domain, in which reference TRBV5-4 and TRBJ2-5 provide the parts outside the CDR3, is ETGVTQSPTHLIKTRGQQVTLRCSSQSGHNTVSWYQQALGQGPQFIFQYYREEENGRGNFPPRFSGLQFPNYSSELNVNALELDDSALYLCASSTGTSGRLETQYFGPGTRLLVL.

This chain links TRBV27 with TRBJ1-4; D call uncertain. V was clipped by 6 bases and J by 5 bases, with 7 bases between them. The CDR3 totals 12 residues. CDR1 and CDR2 (germline): MNHEY, SMNVEV (reference sequence). CDR3 loop: CASRTRNEKLFF. CDR3 sequence (DNA): TGTGCCAGCAGGACGAGGAATGAAAAACTGTTTTTT.

V usage is TRBV4-1 and J usage is TRBJ2-3, with D unresolved. The CDR3 extends over 12 amino acids. Trimming stripped 3 bases from V and 6 bases from J, with 7 bases between. Germline V gene lookup returns CDR1 MGHRA and CDR2 YSYEKL. The CDR3 DNA follows: TGCGCCAGCAGCCACGACGTGGATACGCAGTATTTT. Its protein product is CASSHDVDTQYF.

The rearrangement links TRBV5-6 to TRBJ2-7; 7 bases are shared with TRBD2. V trimming: 4 bases; J trimming: 3 bases; junction bases outside the gene matches: 10. The CDR3 has 15 amino acids. CDR1 is SGHDT and CDR2 is YYEEEE in the germline V gene. CDR3 in amino acids: CASSNRDYGYYEQYV. Here the CDR3 DNA reads TGTGCCAGCAGCAACCGGGACTATGGGTACTACGAGCAGTACGTC.

This clone was detected only a few times. The V and J genes are TRBV2 and TRBJ2-5, with TRBD2 matching over 14 bases. The length of the CDR3 is 15 residues. Germline values: CDR1 SNHLY, CDR2 FYNNEI. With V trimmed by 6 bases and J by 2 bases, 2 bases remained unmatched. The CDR3 reads CASRRLAGGQETQYF. The CDR3 DNA sequence: TGTGCCAGCAGGCGACTAGCGGGGGGGCAAGAGACCCAGTACTTC.

This clone was detected a few times. This sample includes further DNA sequences coding for the same CDR3. The rearrangement joins TRBV7-9 to TRBJ1-1; weak D call: TRBD1 (5 bases). The CDR3 is 16 residues long. Looked up from germline, CDR1 is SEHNR and CDR2 is FQNEAQ (reference sequence). V lost 1 base to trimming and J lost 5 bases, with 17 bases between them. The CDR3 nucleotides read TGTGCCAGCAGCTTAGGGGGCGGTCTAGGCGGGACTGAAGCTTTCTTT. This codes for CASSLGGGLGGTEAFF.

This clone was recorded a few times. The chain is built from TRBV19 and TRBJ1-2; the D is unclear. The CDR3 contains 14 residues. CDR1 is LNHDA, CDR2 SQIVND, per germline (reference sequence). The ends were cut back, 10 bases at V and 0 bases at J, with 15 bases in the middle. The CDR3 sequence: CATSPDGTNYGYTF. The CDR3 DNA reads TGTGCCACATCTCCTGACGGAACTAACTATGGCTACACCTTC.

Only a few counts were recorded for this clone. J is TRBJ2-1 and V is TRBV7-9; D is uncertain. The V gene's germline CDR1 is SEHNR and CDR2 FQNEAQ (reference sequence). V lost 5 bases, J lost 0 bases, and 14 bases lay in between. CDR3 size: 16 residues. The DNA of the CDR3 is TGTGCCAGCAGCCCGACGGGCGGTAGCTCCTACAATGAGCAGTTCTTC. Residues: CASSPTGGSSYNEQFF. The whole variable domain, remainder taken from reference TRBV7-9 and TRBJ2-1, is DTGVSQNPRHKITKRGQNVTFRCDPISEHNRLYWYRQTLGQGPEFLTYFQNEAQLEKSRLLSDRFSAERPKGSFSTLEIQRTEQGDSAMYLCASSPTGGSSYNEQFFGPGTRLTVL.

The chain carries TRBV19 and TRBJ2-1, with D tentatively TRBD1 or TRBD2 (5 bases each). Trimming pared 3 bases from V and 5 bases from J, leaving 8 bases between. Looked up from germline, CDR1 is LNHDA and CDR2 is SQIVND (reference sequence). CDR3 length: 13 residues. CDR3 bases: TGTGCCAGTAGTATGGTGGGGGACAATGAGCAGTTCTTC. Its translation is CASSMVGDNEQFF.

The rearrangement uses TRBV18 and TRBJ1-3, with a weak D call TRBD1 (5 bases). Germline CDR1 KGHSH, CDR2 LQKENI. Trimming shortened V by 3 bases and J by 8 bases, and 14 bases separated the two germline ends. This CDR3 is 14 amino acids long. CDR3 amino acids: CASSPNKGLDTIYF. The CDR3 DNA sequence: TGTGCCAGCTCACCCAACAAGGGGCTGGACACCATATATTTT.

V usage is TRBV4-1 and J usage is TRBJ1-2; D is ambiguous. V was pared by 0 bases and J by 4 bases, with 15 bases between. The CDR3 consists of 16 residues. Germline assignment: CDR1 MGHRA and CDR2 YSYEKL. In nucleotides, the CDR3 is TGCGCCAGCAGCCAAGATCTAATGGGAGGGTCCTATGGCTACACCTTC. Amino acids: CASSQDLMGGSYGYTF.

This chain connects TRBV11-2 to TRBJ2-1; 15 nucleotides align to TRBD2. V lost 1 base and J lost 7; bases outside the gene matches: 2. The CDR3 is made up of 16 amino acids. Per the germline V gene, CDR1 is SGHAT and CDR2 is FQNNGV. CDR3 loop: CASSLGTSGGANEQFF. The CDR3 DNA sequence: TGTGCCAGCAGCTTAGGGACTAGCGGGGGGGCAAATGAGCAGTTCTTC.

The chain joins TRBV19 to TRBJ1-2, with a tentative D call TRBD1 (6 bases). The CDR3 contains 13 residues. Looked up from germline, CDR1 is LNHDA and CDR2 is SQIVND (reference sequence). V lost 9 bases to trimming and J lost 3 bases, with 14 bases between them. CDR3 bases: TGTGCCAGAAAATTCACAGGGTACTATGGCTACACCTTC. Translation gives CARKFTGYYGYTF.

The chain links TRBV5-4 to TRBJ1-1; D ambiguous. CDR1 and CDR2 (germline): SGHNT, YYREEE (reference sequence). V was cut by 4 bases and J by 1 base, with 8 bases left in between. This CDR3 has 13 residues. CDR3 loop: CASSVTGNTEAFF. The CDR3 DNA reads TGTGCCAGCAGCGTGACCGGGAACACTGAAGCTTTCTTT. Full variable domain (outside the CDR3, taken from reference TRBV5-4 and TRBJ1-1): ETGVTQSPTHLIKTRGQQVTLRCSSQSGHNTVSWYQQALGQGPQFIFQYYREEENGRGNFPPRFSGLQFPNYSSELNVNALELDDSALYLCASSVTGNTEAFFGQGTRLTVV.

This clone was seen many times. V gene TRBV10-1 combines with J gene TRBJ2-7; D not resolved. CDR1 and CDR2 from the germline V gene are WNHNN and SYGVQD (reference sequence). This CDR3 is built from 15 residues. V lost 3 bases, J lost 0 bases, and 12 bases lay in between. CDR3 bases: TGCGCCAGCAGTGAAGGCAAGTATGGCTCCTACGAGCAGTACGTC. Protein: CASSEGKYGSYEQYV.

V is TRBV5-1 and J is TRBJ2-1; 8 positions agree with TRBD2. There are 15 residues in the CDR3. Germline V gene data show CDR1 as SGHRS and CDR2 as YFSETQ. J gave up 3 bases and V 4 bases, and 6 bases lay outside the gene matches. The CDR3 bases are TGCGCCAGCAGCCTAGAGCGGGGGCTCTACAATGAGCAGTTCTTC. Translating gives CASSLERGLYNEQFF.

This clone was recorded a few times. This sample also contains other DNA sequences that code for the same CDR3. This chain links TRBV29-1 with TRBJ2-6, with unresolved D. CDR1 and CDR2 from the germline V gene are SQVTM and ANQGSEA. Trimming shortened V by 4 bases and J by 0 bases, and 4 bases separated the two germline ends. This CDR3 has 13 amino acids. The CDR3 sequence: CSVASSGANVLTF. The DNA for the CDR3 is TGCAGCGTTGCGAGCTCTGGGGCCAACGTCCTGACTTTC.

V and J are TRBV4-2 and TRBJ2-5; possibly TRBD2 for D (5 bases). From germline, CDR1 is LGHNA and CDR2 YNFKEQ. V was pared by 0 bases and J by 5 bases, with 13 bases between. The CDR3 totals 15 residues. CDR3 sequence reads: CASSQDLMRVETQYF. CDR3 sequence (DNA): TGTGCCAGCAGCCAAGATTTAATGAGGGTGGAGACCCAGTACTTC.

This clone has a handful of counts. This rearrangement joins TRBV6-5 to TRBJ1-2; tentatively, D is TRBD1 (6 bases). V lost 6 bases to trimming and J lost 7 bases, with 12 bases between them. There are 12 residues in the CDR3. Germline lookup yields CDR1 MNHEY and CDR2 SVGAGI. The DNA for the CDR3 is TGTGCCAGCAGAACATCAGGGGCTGGCTACACCTTC. Protein sequence: CASRTSGAGYTF.

This clone was found many times. The CDR3, as DNA: TGTGCCAGCTCACCCCATGAACGGGGGATCGAGCAGTACTTC. Translation: CASSPHERGIEQYF. V gene TRBV18 combines with J gene TRBJ2-7; tentative D call: TRBD2 (6 bases). CDR1 and CDR2 (germline): KGHSH, LQKENI. The CDR3 sequence is 14 residues long. V lost 3 bases and J 6 bases, leaving 15 bases between the germline ends.

The table lists this clone with a few counts. The chain joins TRBV2 to TRBJ1-1; no clear D gene. Trimming took 1 base from V and 2 from J, leaving 5 bases between them. CDR3 size: 13 residues. The germline CDR1 and CDR2 sequences are SNHLY and FYNNEI. CDR3 nucleotide sequence: TGTGCCAGCAGTGAAGGGATCAACACTGAAGCTTTCTTT. Its protein product is CASSEGINTEAFF.

V and J are TRBV2 and TRBJ1-5, with TRBD1 as a possible D gene (6 bases). V was clipped by 7 bases and J by 6 bases, with 16 bases between them. Germline lookup yields CDR1 SNHLY and CDR2 FYNNEI. The CDR3 consists of 14 residues. The CDR3 loop is CASTQQGRFQPQHF. CDR3 coding DNA: TGTGCCAGCACCCAACAGGGAAGGTTTCAGCCCCAGCATTTT.

This chain joins TRBV5-1 and TRBJ2-3; 10 nucleotides match TRBD2. CDR1 and CDR2 from the germline V gene are SGHRS and YFSETQ. The CDR3 is made up of 14 amino acids. After removal of 4 bases from V and 3 bases from J, the junction contained 2 bases not matched to a gene. This CDR3 is CASSRSGGTDTQYF. CDR3 DNA: TGCGCCAGCAGCCGTAGCGGGGGGACAGATACGCAGTATTTT. Full variable domain (rest looked up from reference TRBV5-1 and TRBJ2-3): KAGVTQTPRYLIKTRGQQVTLSCSPISGHRSVSWYQQTPGQGLQFLFEYFSETQRNKGNFPGRFSGRQFSNSRSEMNVSTLELGDSALYLCASSRSGGTDTQYFGPGTRLTVL.

As DNA, the CDR3 is TGTGCCAGCAGTTACCGAGCGGCAGGGAAAGGGTATGGCTACACCTTC. It translates to CASSYRAAGKGYGYTF. The chain links TRBV6-5 to TRBJ1-2; maybe TRBD1 (5 bases). Germline CDR1 is MNHEY and CDR2 is SVGAGI. This CDR3 has 16 residues. With 2 bases removed from V and 5 bases from J, the gap between germline ends came to 18 bases.